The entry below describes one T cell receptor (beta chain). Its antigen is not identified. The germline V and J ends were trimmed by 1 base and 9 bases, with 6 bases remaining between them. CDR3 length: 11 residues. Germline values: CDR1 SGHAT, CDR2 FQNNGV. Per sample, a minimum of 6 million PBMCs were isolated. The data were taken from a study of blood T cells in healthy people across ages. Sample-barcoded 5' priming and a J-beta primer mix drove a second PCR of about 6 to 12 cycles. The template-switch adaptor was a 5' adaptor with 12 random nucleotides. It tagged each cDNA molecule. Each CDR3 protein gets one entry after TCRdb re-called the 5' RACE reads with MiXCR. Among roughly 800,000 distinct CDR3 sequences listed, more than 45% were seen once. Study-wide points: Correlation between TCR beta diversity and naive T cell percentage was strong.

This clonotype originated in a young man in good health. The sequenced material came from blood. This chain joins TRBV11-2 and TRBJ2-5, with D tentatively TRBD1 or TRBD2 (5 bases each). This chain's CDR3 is CASSLVGAQYF. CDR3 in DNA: TGTGCCAGCAGCTTAGTGGGGGCCCAGTACTTC.